The source of this T cell receptor beta chain is a study of blood T cell repertoires in COVID-19. At the level of the study: T cells, B-cell-depleted T cells, or PBMCs provided the cDNA or gDNA that served as material.

The V gene lost 2 bases and the J gene lost 4 bases, with 8 bases spanning the gap. The CDR3 is 13 amino acids. Germline values: CDR1 MNHEY, CDR2 SVGEGT. Only in-frame clones appear in the TCRdb table, and some are missing; sequencing was by immunoSEQ multiplex PCR. The sample includes over 50,000 clones, approximately 87% seen only once; the top ten take over 6.5%. This chain links TRBV6-2 or TRBV6-3 with TRBJ1-2; D may be TRBD1 (5 bases). This clonotype was obtained from a man in his sixties with acute or convalescent COVID-19. Material for sequencing was peripheral blood. CDR3 DNA sequence: TGTGCCAGCAGTTACAGGGGTGGCTATGGCTACACCTTC. Encoded protein: CASSYRGGYGYTF.